These 21 T cell receptor beta chains were all obtained from the same sample, sequenced in a study of T cell changes during pregnancy in multiple sclerosis. Assay used: immunoSEQ multiplex PCR; TCRdb lists only in-frame clones, some missing. The data show just under 65,000 clones, roughly 91% seen once. The sample here was peripheral blood, taken in the third trimester of pregnancy. The receptor source for this set is a female donor in good health, enrolled as a control in a pregnancy study.

The chain carries TRBV5-1 and TRBJ2-1; possibly TRBD2 for D (5 bases). Per germline, CDR1 SGHRS and CDR2 YFSETQ. V was trimmed by 4 bases and J by 1 base, leaving 12 bases between them. CDR3 size: 15 residues. For the CDR3, the DNA is TGCGCCAGCAGCCGGACTGTGGGGTCCTACAATGAGCAGTTCTTC. Translated, it gives CASSRTVGSYNEQFF.

The CDR3 loop is CASSTRQGYLGYTF. The CDR3 nucleotides are TGTGCCAGCAGCACCCGACAGGGATACCTGGGCTACACCTTC. This chain links TRBV11-2 with TRBJ1-2; TRBD1 agrees at 7 bases. Germline trimming cut 5 bases from V and 8 bases from J; bases unmatched to any gene: 11. The CDR3 totals 14 residues. CDR1 is SGHAT, CDR2 FQNNGV, per germline. The complete variable domain, with remaining parts taken from reference TRBV11-2 and TRBJ1-2, reads EAGVAQSPRYKIIEKRQSVAFWCNPISGHATLYWYQQILGQGPKLLIQFQNNGVVDDSQLPKDRFSAERLKGVDSTLKIQPAKLEDSAVYLCASSTRQGYLGYTFGSGTRLTVV.

This sequence joins TRBV19 and TRBJ1-1; no clear D. Trimming took off 6 bases at V and 0 bases at J, with 8 bases between the two ends. From germline, CDR1 is LNHDA and CDR2 SQIVND (reference sequence). This CDR3 comprises 13 residues. The CDR3 nucleotides read TGTGCCAGTAGGGAACAGTTGAACACTGAAGCTTTCTTT. Its translation is CASREQLNTEAFF.

This sequence joins TRBV18 and TRBJ2-1; the match to TRBD2 covers 7 bases. The V gene's germline CDR1 is KGHSH and CDR2 LQKENI. J lost 1 base, V lost 4 bases, and 7 bases had no gene match. The CDR3 spans 16 residues. This chain's CDR3 is CASSQPSGLSYNEQFF. The CDR3, as DNA: TGTGCCAGCTCACAGCCTAGCGGCTTATCCTACAATGAGCAGTTCTTC.

The chain carries TRBV6-7 and TRBJ1-1; D might be TRBD1 (5 bases). TRBV6-7 falls under the ORF class, with uncertain function. The CDR3 loop spans 12 amino acids. Trimming removed 8 bases from V and 4 bases from J, with 11 bases in between. CDR3 coding DNA: TGTGCCAGCCAGACAGAGAGCACTGAAGCTTTCTTT. It encodes CASQTESTEAFF.

The rearrangement links TRBV6-1 to TRBJ1-4; D unresolved. Trimming stripped 1 base from V and 9 bases from J, with 6 bases between. The CDR3 runs to 12 residues. CDR1 and CDR2 from the germline V gene are MNHNS and SASEGT. This CDR3 reads CASSEGSKKLFF. Written as DNA, the CDR3 is TGTGCCAGCAGTGAAGGTTCTAAAAAACTGTTTTTT.

In DNA form, the CDR3 reads TGTGCCAGCAGGAGTGAGCAGCGCGAGCAGTACTTC. This gives the protein CASRSEQREQYF. This chain uses TRBV21-1 with TRBJ2-7; no check of the table's D call, TRBD2, against the DNA was made. TRBV21-1 is assigned pseudogene status. The CDR3 has 12 amino acids.

V usage is TRBV5-6 and J usage is TRBJ1-5; the match to TRBD1 covers 8 bases. CDR1 is SGHDT and CDR2 is YYEEEE in the germline V gene. Losses at the gene ends were 0 bases for V and 3 bases for J; bases not matched to a gene: 8. The CDR3 is 17 residues long. The CDR3 nucleotides read TGTGCCAGCAGCTTGGCCAAGACAGGGGCCTTCAATCAGCCCCAGCATTTT. It is translated as CASSLAKTGAFNQPQHF.

The chain joins TRBV6-1 to TRBJ2-1; D perhaps matches TRBD2 (6 bases). V was clipped by 4 bases and J by 0 bases, with 10 bases between them. This CDR3 spans 15 amino acids. CDR1 is MNHNS, CDR2 SASEGT, per germline. As DNA, the CDR3 is TGTGCCAGCAGTGTGGAGGGAGGCTCCTACAATGAGCAGTTCTTC. Translated, it gives CASSVEGGSYNEQFF.

This chain links TRBV27 with TRBJ1-3; the D is unclear. The CDR3 has 12 amino acids. Germline loops: CDR1 MNHEY, CDR2 SMNVEV (reference sequence). V was trimmed by 4 bases and J by 3 bases, leaving 4 bases between them. The CDR3 sequence is CASSSLGNTIYF. The CDR3 DNA sequence: TGTGCCAGCAGTTCCCTTGGAAACACCATATATTTT.

The rearrangement uses TRBV7-2 and TRBJ2-1; 7 bases are shared with TRBD2. J gave up 5 bases and V 6 bases, and 7 bases lay outside the gene matches. This CDR3 is 14 amino acids long. CDR1 and CDR2 from the germline V gene are SGHTA and FQGNSA. As DNA, the CDR3 is TGTGCCAGCAGTATCGGGGGGTCCAACAATGAGCAGTTCTTC. Translated: CASSIGGSNNEQFF.

The rearrangement links TRBV7-3 to TRBJ2-7; 7 positions match TRBD2. The CDR3 is 13 residues long. Germline V lookup: CDR1 SGHTA, CDR2 FQGTGA. V lost 3 bases to trimming and J lost 2 bases; unmatched junction nucleotides: 1. DNA for the CDR3: TGTGCCAGCAGCTTTGGGGGGGCCTACGAGCAGTACTTC. This codes for CASSFGGAYEQYF.

The chain links TRBV2 to TRBJ2-7, with TRBD1 matching over 7 bases. V gave up 5 bases and J gave up 0 bases; unmatched junction bases: 4. Germline V gives CDR1 SNHLY, CDR2 FYNNEI. The CDR3 extends over 14 amino acids. The CDR3 nucleotides read TGTGCCAGCAGTCCGACAGGGAGCTCCTACGAGCAGTACTTC. The encoded protein is CASSPTGSSYEQYF.

The chain is built from TRBV29-1 and TRBJ2-7; 8 nucleotides match TRBD1. Trimming cost V 0 bases and J 3 bases; bases outside gene matches: 7. This CDR3 is built from 15 residues. Germline V gene lookup returns CDR1 SQVTM and CDR2 ANQGSEA. CDR3 nucleotides: TGCAGCGTTGAAGATTGGCGGACAGGGAGCTACGAGCAGTACTTC. Amino acid sequence: CSVEDWRTGSYEQYF.

The rearrangement links TRBV9 to TRBJ2-5, with TRBD2 identical over 8 bases. Germline V lookup: CDR1 SGDLS, CDR2 YYNGEE. With 2 bases clipped from V and 0 bases from J, the junction kept 6 bases outside the gene matches. The CDR3 sequence is 16 residues long. DNA of the CDR3: TGTGCCAGCAGCGTGTCGGGACTAGGGCACCAAGAGACCCAGTACTTC. Its translation is CASSVSGLGHQETQYF.

The chain has TRBV11-3 and TRBJ1-1; no reliable D call. The CDR3 loop spans 12 amino acids. V dropped 1 base and J dropped 5 bases, with 5 bases sitting between them. The germline CDR1 and CDR2 sequences are SGHNT and YENEEA. CDR3 nucleotide sequence: TGTGCCAGCAGCTTAGCAGGTACTGAAGCTTTCTTT. It encodes CASSLAGTEAFF.

This rearrangement joins TRBV28 to TRBJ2-7; 8 bases align to TRBD1. The germline V gene encodes CDR1 MDHEN and CDR2 SYDVKM. Trimming took 6 bases from V and 4 from J; bases not matched to a gene: 5. The CDR3 contains 13 residues. The CDR3 coding sequence is TGTGCCAGCAGGCTGACAGGGGCGTACGAGCAGTACTTC. This gives the protein CASRLTGAYEQYF.

This chain connects TRBV23-1 to TRBJ2-7; 13 positions match TRBD2. TRBV23-1 is known as an ORF, though its function is uncertain. The CDR3 spans 14 residues. V lost 4 bases and J lost 3; bases outside the gene matches: 0. In DNA form, the CDR3 reads TGCGCCAGCAGTCGGACTAGCGGGAGCTACGAGCAGTACTTC. Translating gives CASSRTSGSYEQYF.

The chain couples TRBV2 to TRBJ1-4; no clear D. Trimming removed 6 bases at V and 0 bases at J, with 8 bases between. Germline loops: CDR1 SNHLY, CDR2 FYNNEI. The CDR3 length is 14 residues. The chain's CDR3 is CASRVQSTNEKLFF. CDR3 nucleotide sequence: TGTGCCAGCAGGGTACAGTCAACTAATGAAAAACTGTTTTTT.

The rearrangement joins TRBV2 to TRBJ1-5; a weak D match, TRBD1 (6 bases). This CDR3 is 16 amino acids long. Trimming took 7 bases from V and 0 from J, leaving 16 bases between them. The V gene's germline CDR1 is SNHLY and CDR2 FYNNEI. The CDR3: CASKTGQIDSNQPQHF. As DNA, the CDR3 is TGTGCCAGCAAGACCGGACAGATAGATAGCAATCAGCCCCAGCATTTT. Using reference TRBV2 and TRBJ1-5 for the parts outside the CDR3, the full variable domain is EPEVTQTPSHQVTQMGQEVILRCVPISNHLYFYWYRQILGQKVEFLVSFYNNEISEKSEIFDDQFSVERPDGSNFTLKIRSTKLEDSAMYFCASKTGQIDSNQPQHFGDGTRLSIL.

The CDR3 is CASSTYRELLNEQFF. DNA of the CDR3: TGTGCCAGTAGTACATACCGGGAGTTACTCAATGAGCAGTTCTTC. The V gene is TRBV19, the J gene TRBJ2-1; tentatively, D is TRBD2 (6 bases). Trimming took off 4 bases at V and 6 bases at J, with 16 bases between the two ends. Germline CDR1 reads LNHDA; CDR2 reads SQIVND (reference sequence). The CDR3 is made up of 15 amino acids.